These 2 T cell receptor beta chains originate from one sample sequenced in a study of T cells after posttransplantation cyclophosphamide. Busulfan-fludarabine conditioning, marrow transplant, and cyclophosphamide on days +3 and +4 were administered. Measured with immunoSEQ multiplex PCR; TCRdb has only the in-frame clones, and not every one. Of roughly 4,600 clones detected, roughly 80% appear once; the ten largest clones hold about 18%. This specimen consisted of PBMCs, obtained 86 days after allogeneic stem cell transplant with posttransplant cyclophosphamide. The receptors derive from a male patient aged 45-59 years who received an allogeneic stem cell transplant from an unrelated donor, was CMV-positive, and had acute GVHD only. Some T cells may be provided by the graft donor.

This clone qualifies as large. Other DNA sequences from this sample encode an identical CDR3 as well. This chain links TRBV7-6 with TRBJ2-1, with TRBD2 matching 10 bases. The V gene end was trimmed by 4 bases and the J gene end by 4 bases; junction bases not matched to a gene: 7. Germline V gene lookup returns CDR1 SGHVS and CDR2 FNYEAQ. CDR3 length equals 16 residues. CDR3 DNA: TGTGCCAGCAGCTCCTCTAGCGGGAGTTTTTACAATGAGCAGTTCTTC. Residues: CASSSSSGSFYNEQFF.

This clone came up a few times. V is TRBV21-1 and J is TRBJ2-7; no DNA check was done on the table's D call, TRBD2. TRBV21-1 corresponds to a pseudogene. The CDR3 sequence is 14 residues long. The CDR3 DNA sequence: TGTGCCAGCACCCCAACGGGGTACGACTACGAGCAGTACTTC. Encoded protein: CASTPTGYDYEQYF.